The subject of this entry is one T cell receptor (beta chain). These data come from a study of T cell responses to AZD1222 COVID-19 vaccine. Germline CDR1 is SNHLY and CDR2 is FYNNEI. The CDR3 has 14 amino acids. V dropped 4 bases and J dropped 1 base, with 10 bases sitting between them. The method was immunoSEQ multiplex PCR; TCRdb's version includes in-frame clones alone and lacks a portion of them. The top ten clones hold 3.5% to 4.5% of a sample with 110,000 to 150,000 clones, about 94% of them seen once. The rearrangement joins TRBV2 to TRBJ1-1; D is ambiguous. Sequences were derived from peripheral blood, sampled on day 0 of AZD1222 vaccination. The clonotype comes from an adult in good health. This chain's CDR3 is CASSGHEGNTEAFF. CDR3 nucleotides: TGTGCCAGCAGTGGTCATGAGGGGAACACTGAAGCTTTCTTT. The whole variable domain, remainder taken from reference TRBV2 and TRBJ1-1, is EPEVTQTPSHQVTQMGQEVILRCVPISNHLYFYWYRQILGQKVEFLVSFYNNEISEKSEIFDDQFSVERPDGSNFTLKIRSTKLEDSAMYFCASSGHEGNTEAFFGQGTRLTVV.